A selection of T cell receptor beta chains follows, all from one sample in a study of T-cell reconstitution after alpha-beta-depleted transplantation in children. One entry per CDR3 protein results from TCRdb running MiXCR on the PCR reads. The table has about 350,000 distinct CDR3 sequences, less than 15% seen once; the top ten hold about 4%. Sequenced here: PBMCs, sampled from the stem cell graft. These receptors were collected from a human donor who donated a stem cell graft to a child with Fanconi anemia. Each CDR3 is given with its conserved first and last residue. A D gene is named only where the DNA matches it firmly. Only some rows state a clone size, as once, few, many or a class for expanded clones.

abundance: .
d_gene: TRBD2
j_gene: TRBJ2-5
v_gene: TRBV12-3/TRBV12-4
CDR3aa: CASSFQRGAGGAQYF
CDR3nt: TGTGCCAGCAGTTTCCAGCGGGGGGCCGGGGGAGCCCAGTACTTC

abundance: few
d_gene: .
j_gene: TRBJ1-5
v_gene: TRBV6-2/TRBV6-3
CDR3aa: CASSRSISNQPQHF
CDR3nt: TGTGCCAGCAGCCGGTCCATTAGCAATCAGCCCCAGCATTTT

abundance: .
d_gene: TRBD1
j_gene: TRBJ1-2
v_gene: TRBV15
CDR3aa: CATSRRSPGTGGIGYTF
CDR3nt: TGTGCCACCAGCCGTCGTAGTCCCGGGACAGGGGGAATTGGCTACACCTTC

abundance: few
d_gene: .
j_gene: TRBJ1-4
v_gene: TRBV15
CDR3aa: CATSRTVATNEKLFF
CDR3nt: TGTGCCACCAGCAGGACAGTTGCAACTAATGAAAAACTGTTTTTT

abundance: .
d_gene: TRBD1
j_gene: TRBJ1-6
v_gene: TRBV5-1
CDR3aa: CASSLDGTDVQSLHF
CDR3nt: TGCGCCAGCAGCTTGGATGGGACAGACGTTCAGTCCCTCCACTTT

abundance: many
d_gene: .
j_gene: TRBJ2-3
v_gene: TRBV6-4
CDR3aa: CASSDGVTDTQYF
CDR3nt: TGTGCCAGCAGTGACGGCGTCACAGATACGCAGTATTTT

abundance: .
d_gene: TRBD1
j_gene: TRBJ1-1
v_gene: TRBV7-3
CDR3aa: CASSQQGPNTEAFF
CDR3nt: TGTGCCAGCAGCCAACAGGGGCCAAACACTGAAGCTTTCTTT

abundance: few
d_gene: .
j_gene: TRBJ2-3
v_gene: TRBV14
CDR3aa: CASSQGEWKDTQYF
CDR3nt: TGTGCCAGCAGCCAAGGAGAATGGAAAGATACGCAGTATTTT

abundance: few
d_gene: TRBD2
j_gene: TRBJ2-2
v_gene: TRBV29-1
CDR3aa: CSVGGLAGNTGELFF
CDR3nt: TGCAGCGTGGGAGGACTAGCGGGCAACACCGGGGAGCTGTTTTTT

abundance: .
d_gene: TRBD1
j_gene: TRBJ2-7
v_gene: TRBV18
CDR3aa: CASSPPGTGQTYEQYF
CDR3nt: TGTGCCAGCTCACCACCGGGGACAGGGCAAACCTACGAGCAGTACTTC

abundance: many
d_gene: .
j_gene: TRBJ1-5
v_gene: TRBV5-1
CDR3aa: CASIVWTATNQPQHF
CDR3nt: TGCGCCAGCATCGTTTGGACAGCGACCAATCAGCCCCAGCATTTT

abundance: many
d_gene: .
j_gene: TRBJ2-6
v_gene: TRBV12-3/TRBV12-4
CDR3aa: CASSLTVSGANVLTF
CDR3nt: TGTGCCAGCAGTTTGACAGTTTCTGGGGCCAACGTCCTGACTTTC

abundance: few
d_gene: .
j_gene: TRBJ1-5
v_gene: TRBV12-3/TRBV12-4
CDR3aa: CASSGPTAGGRQPQHF
CDR3nt: TGTGCCAGCAGCGGACCGACGGCCGGGGGCCGGCAGCCCCAGCATTTT

abundance: .
d_gene: TRBD1
j_gene: TRBJ1-5
v_gene: TRBV29-1
CDR3aa: CSVSGGSNQPQHF
CDR3nt: TGCAGCGTCTCAGGGGGGAGCAATCAGCCCCAGCATTTT

abundance: .
d_gene: .
j_gene: TRBJ2-1
v_gene: TRBV7-2
CDR3aa: CASSLSRGRGEQFF
CDR3nt: TGTGCCAGCAGCTTATCTAGGGGCCGGGGTGAGCAGTTCTTC

abundance: many
d_gene: .
j_gene: TRBJ2-3
v_gene: TRBV5-1
CDR3aa: CASRPPETGTDTQYF
CDR3nt: TGCGCCAGCAGGCCCCCCGAGACAGGCACAGATACGCAGTATTTT

abundance: many
d_gene: .
j_gene: TRBJ2-1
v_gene: TRBV4-3
CDR3aa: CASSQGIEYNEQFF
CDR3nt: TGCGCCAGCAGCCAAGGGATCGAGTACAATGAGCAGTTCTTC

abundance: .
d_gene: TRBD1
j_gene: TRBJ1-2
v_gene: TRBV28
CDR3aa: CASSYPQGTGGYTF
CDR3nt: TGTGCCAGCAGCTACCCACAGGGGACGGGCGGCTACACCTTC

abundance: .
d_gene: .
j_gene: TRBJ2-1
v_gene: TRBV4-1
CDR3aa: CASSPQYNYNEQFF
CDR3nt: TGCGCCAGCAGCCCCCAATATAATTACAATGAGCAGTTCTTC

abundance: .
d_gene: .
j_gene: TRBJ2-7
v_gene: TRBV9
CDR3aa: CASSVGGSAYEQYF
CDR3nt: TGTGCCAGCAGCGTAGGGGGGTCTGCCTACGAGCAGTACTTC

abundance: many
d_gene: .
j_gene: TRBJ2-6
v_gene: TRBV2
CDR3aa: CASSAGAGANVLTF
CDR3nt: TGTGCCAGCAGTGCAGGGGCAGGGGCCAACGTCCTGACTTTC

abundance: few
d_gene: .
j_gene: TRBJ2-7
v_gene: TRBV6-2/TRBV6-3
CDR3aa: CASSPGEAYEQYF
CDR3nt: TGTGCCAGCAGTCCAGGGGAAGCCTACGAGCAGTACTTC

abundance: few
d_gene: .
j_gene: TRBJ1-2
v_gene: TRBV29-1
CDR3aa: CSATSSYGYTF
CDR3nt: TGCAGCGCTACAAGTTCCTATGGCTACACCTTC

abundance: .
d_gene: TRBD1
j_gene: TRBJ1-2
v_gene: TRBV3-1
CDR3aa: CASSQEGGLRYGYTF
CDR3nt: TGTGCCAGCAGTCAAGAAGGGGGCCTAAGGTATGGCTACACCTTC

abundance: many
d_gene: .
j_gene: TRBJ1-1
v_gene: TRBV6-2/TRBV6-3
CDR3aa: CASSSTATEAFF
CDR3nt: TGTGCCAGCAGTTCCACCGCCACTGAAGCTTTCTTT

abundance: .
d_gene: .
j_gene: TRBJ2-1
v_gene: TRBV30
CDR3aa: CAWSTRSSYNEQFF
CDR3nt: TGTGCCTGGAGTACCCGGAGCTCCTACAATGAGCAGTTCTTC

abundance: few
d_gene: .
j_gene: TRBJ2-2
v_gene: TRBV5-6
CDR3aa: CASSLIRGFGELFF
CDR3nt: TGTGCCAGCAGCTTGATTAGGGGTTTCGGGGAGCTGTTTTTT

abundance: many
d_gene: TRBD2
j_gene: TRBJ2-2
v_gene: TRBV5-1
CDR3aa: CASSLVVRGDGELFF
CDR3nt: TGCGCCAGCAGCTTGGTGGTCCGGGGGGACGGGGAGCTGTTTTTT

abundance: many
d_gene: TRBD1
j_gene: TRBJ2-5
v_gene: TRBV11-2
CDR3aa: CASSYEGQGGMETQYF
CDR3nt: TGTGCCAGCAGCTACGAGGGACAGGGTGGGATGGAGACCCAGTACTTC

abundance: .
d_gene: TRBD2
j_gene: TRBJ2-1
v_gene: TRBV18
CDR3aa: CASSPRLAGNEQFF
CDR3nt: TGTGCCAGCTCACCCCGACTAGCGGGGAATGAGCAGTTCTTC

abundance: .
d_gene: TRBD1
j_gene: TRBJ1-1
v_gene: TRBV5-4
CDR3aa: CASSFGQGRDTEAFF
CDR3nt: TGTGCCAGCAGCTTCGGACAGGGTAGAGACACTGAAGCTTTCTTT

abundance: few
d_gene: .
j_gene: TRBJ1-5
v_gene: TRBV7-2
CDR3aa: CASSLLGHSNQPQHF
CDR3nt: TGTGCCAGCAGCTTACTGGGACATAGCAATCAGCCCCAGCATTTT

abundance: .
d_gene: .
j_gene: TRBJ1-6
v_gene: TRBV5-1
CDR3aa: CASSLVPGAANSPLHF
CDR3nt: TGCGCCAGCAGCTTGGTTCCGGGGGCGGCGAATTCACCCCTCCACTTT

abundance: many
d_gene: TRBD2
j_gene: TRBJ2-1
v_gene: TRBV9
CDR3aa: CASSRGGSDNEQFF
CDR3nt: TGTGCCAGCAGCCGCGGGGGGTCTGACAATGAGCAGTTCTTC

abundance: few
d_gene: .
j_gene: TRBJ1-2
v_gene: TRBV5-6
CDR3aa: CASSFRPRGDGYTF
CDR3nt: TGTGCCAGCAGCTTTCGTCCCCGAGGAGACGGCTACACCTTC

abundance: .
d_gene: TRBD1
j_gene: TRBJ1-2
v_gene: TRBV4-2
CDR3aa: CASSQEVSGGLGYGYTF
CDR3nt: TGTGCCAGCAGCCAAGAAGTCTCAGGGGGCTTAGGCTATGGCTACACCTTC

abundance: few
d_gene: .
j_gene: TRBJ1-2
v_gene: TRBV5-1
CDR3aa: CASSRGGQTYGYTF
CDR3nt: TGCGCCAGCAGTCGGGGTGGGCAGACTTATGGCTACACCTTC

abundance: few
d_gene: TRBD1
j_gene: TRBJ1-2
v_gene: TRBV28
CDR3aa: CASRDRNLYGYTF
CDR3nt: TGTGCCAGCCGGGACAGGAACCTTTATGGCTACACCTTC

abundance: few
d_gene: TRBD2
j_gene: TRBJ2-5
v_gene: TRBV19
CDR3aa: CASSPRLAGDQETQYF
CDR3nt: TGTGCCAGTAGTCCGAGGCTAGCGGGGGATCAAGAGACCCAGTACTTC

abundance: many
d_gene: .
j_gene: TRBJ2-1
v_gene: TRBV24-1
CDR3aa: CATSDLPPRNEQFF
CDR3nt: TGTGCCACCAGTGATTTACCCCCCAGGAATGAGCAGTTCTTC

abundance: .
d_gene: .
j_gene: TRBJ1-2
v_gene: TRBV30
CDR3aa: CAWSSLSGREYGYTF
CDR3nt: TGTGCCTGGTCTTCCCTGAGTGGGAGGGAGTATGGCTACACCTTC

abundance: few
d_gene: TRBD2
j_gene: TRBJ2-3
v_gene: TRBV19
CDR3aa: CASKPTGGLTDTQYF
CDR3nt: TGTGCCAGTAAGCCCACGGGGGGGCTTACAGATACGCAGTATTTT

abundance: .
d_gene: TRBD1
j_gene: TRBJ1-1
v_gene: TRBV6-2/TRBV6-3
CDR3aa: CASRITGGYTEAFF
CDR3nt: TGTGCCAGCAGGATTACAGGGGGGTACACTGAAGCTTTCTTT

abundance: many
d_gene: TRBD1
j_gene: TRBJ2-3
v_gene: TRBV7-2
CDR3aa: CASSLRMGQGIQYF
CDR3nt: TGTGCCAGCAGCCTAAGAATGGGACAGGGGATCCAGTATTTT

abundance: few
d_gene: .
j_gene: TRBJ1-1
v_gene: TRBV3-1
CDR3aa: CASSQEVWAEAFF
CDR3nt: TGTGCCAGCAGCCAAGAGGTCTGGGCTGAAGCTTTCTTT

abundance: few
d_gene: TRBD2
j_gene: TRBJ2-2
v_gene: TRBV6-5
CDR3aa: CASSFASGGAGELFF
CDR3nt: TGTGCCAGCAGTTTCGCTAGCGGGGGGGCCGGGGAGCTGTTTTTT

abundance: .
d_gene: .
j_gene: TRBJ1-5
v_gene: TRBV7-8
CDR3aa: CASSLQTGSNQPQHF
CDR3nt: TGTGCCAGCAGCCTCCAGACGGGTAGCAATCAGCCCCAGCATTTT

abundance: many
d_gene: .
j_gene: TRBJ2-7
v_gene: TRBV7-9
CDR3aa: CASSSRDSYEQYF
CDR3nt: TGTGCCAGCAGCTCCAGGGATTCCTACGAGCAGTACTTC

abundance: few
d_gene: .
j_gene: TRBJ1-2
v_gene: TRBV10-3
CDR3aa: CAISEPQGLANYGYTF
CDR3nt: TGTGCCATCAGTGAACCGCAGGGGTTAGCTAACTATGGCTACACCTTC

abundance: many
d_gene: .
j_gene: TRBJ2-1
v_gene: TRBV29-1
CDR3aa: CSVVTGPYNEQFF
CDR3nt: TGCAGCGTTGTAACAGGGCCTTACAATGAGCAGTTCTTC

abundance: .
d_gene: .
j_gene: TRBJ2-3
v_gene: TRBV7-2
CDR3aa: CASSLSRLGDTQYF
CDR3nt: TGTGCCAGCAGCTTATCCCGACTGGGGGATACGCAGTATTTT

abundance: .
d_gene: TRBD2
j_gene: TRBJ2-3
v_gene: TRBV5-1
CDR3aa: CASNLAGDSTDTQYF
CDR3nt: TGCGCCAGCAATCTGGCGGGGGATTCAACAGATACGCAGTATTTT

abundance: many
d_gene: TRBD1
j_gene: TRBJ2-1
v_gene: TRBV5-5
CDR3aa: CASSFSGTGDNEQFF
CDR3nt: TGTGCCAGCAGCTTTTCCGGGACAGGGGACAATGAGCAGTTCTTC

abundance: .
d_gene: .
j_gene: TRBJ2-2
v_gene: TRBV28
CDR3aa: CASTIVGGDTGELFF
CDR3nt: TGTGCCAGCACCATTGTGGGGGGCGACACCGGGGAGCTGTTTTTT

abundance: few
d_gene: .
j_gene: TRBJ2-7
v_gene: TRBV5-1
CDR3aa: CASSQEGLSYEQYF
CDR3nt: TGCGCCAGCAGCCAGGAGGGTCTGTCCTACGAGCAGTACTTC

abundance: once
d_gene: .
j_gene: TRBJ2-1
v_gene: TRBV6-2/TRBV6-3
CDR3aa: CASSYSRAAEQFF
CDR3nt: TGTGCCAGCAGTTACTCAAGGGCGGCGGAGCAGTTCTTC

abundance: few
d_gene: TRBD2
j_gene: TRBJ2-7
v_gene: TRBV9
CDR3aa: CASSASVAGNHYEQYF
CDR3nt: TGTGCCAGCAGCGCGTCTGTAGCGGGGAATCACTACGAGCAGTACTTC